The source of this T cell receptor beta chain is a study of OX40 agonist ivuxolimab in advanced cancers. In the study overall: Administration of intravenous ivuxolimab to patients occurred every 2 weeks at 0.01 to 10 mg/kg.

V was shortened by 7 bases and J by 6 bases, with 13 bases between the two germline ends. The CDR3 contains 12 residues. CDR1 is SQVTM and CDR2 is ANQGSEA in the germline V gene. Systemic immunosuppression or a history of autoimmune disease excluded patients. Here immunoSEQ multiplex PCR was the method, and the copy in TCRdb shows in-frame clones only, minus some. The table has approximately 97,000 clones, roughly nine tenths seen once. Of note for this clone: Its antigen is not identified.

General study results and limits: Averaged across samples, CD8+ T cells carried more expanded clones than CD4+ did. In the 0.1 to 3.0 mg/kg range, CD4+ and CD8+ blood T cells had expanded clonally by week 6.

This clonotype was obtained from an adult with an advanced solid tumor such as melanoma, head and neck, liver or kidney cancer. The sequencing used CD4+ or CD8+ T cells sorted from blood, collected in a trial of the OX40 agonist ivuxolimab. This chain uses TRBV29-1 with TRBJ2-1, with D tentatively TRBD1 or TRBD2 (5 bases each). CDR3 amino acids: CSGGALGNEQFF. The CDR3 DNA follows: TGCAGCGGAGGGGCCTTGGGCAATGAGCAGTTCTTC.